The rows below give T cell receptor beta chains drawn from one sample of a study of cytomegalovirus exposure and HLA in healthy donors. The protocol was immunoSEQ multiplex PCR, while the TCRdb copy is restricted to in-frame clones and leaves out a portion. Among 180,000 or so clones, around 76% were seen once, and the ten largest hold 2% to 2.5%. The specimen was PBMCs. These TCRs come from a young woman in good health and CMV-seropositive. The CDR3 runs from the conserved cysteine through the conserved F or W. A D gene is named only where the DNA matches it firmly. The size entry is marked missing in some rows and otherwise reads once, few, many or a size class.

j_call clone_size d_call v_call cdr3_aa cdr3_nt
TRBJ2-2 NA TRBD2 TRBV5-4 CASSSSGGAGELFF TGTGCCAGCAGCTCGAGCGGGGGGGCGGGGGAGCTGTTTTTT
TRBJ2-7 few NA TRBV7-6 CASSVGLDYEQYF TGTGCCAGCAGCGTCGGACTGGACTACGAGCAGTACTTC
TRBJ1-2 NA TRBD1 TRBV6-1 CASSGRGSEHGYTF TGTGCCAGCAGTGGCAGGGGGTCCGAACATGGCTACACCTTC
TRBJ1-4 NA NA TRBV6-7 CASTVYRVPNEKLFF TGTGCCAGCACCGTCTATCGGGTACCTAATGAAAAACTGTTTTTT
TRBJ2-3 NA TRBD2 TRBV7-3 CASSQGLAGGSTDTQYF TGTGCCAGCAGCCAAGGACTAGCGGGGGGGAGCACAGATACGCAGTATTTT
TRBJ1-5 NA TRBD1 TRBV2 CASSGDSAAREPQHF TGTGCCAGCAGTGGGGACAGCGCCGCGAGGGAGCCCCAGCATTTT
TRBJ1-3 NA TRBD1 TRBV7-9 CSSSLRQGAGNTIYF TGTTCCAGCAGCTTAAGACAGGGCGCGGGAAACACCATATATTTT
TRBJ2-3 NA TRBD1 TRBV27 CASSLSRTGGTDTQYF TGTGCCAGCAGTTTATCCAGGACAGGGGGCACAGATACGCAGTATTTT
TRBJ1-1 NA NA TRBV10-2 CASSEGRVSGLSLNTEAFF TGCGCCAGCAGTGAGGGCAGGGTGTCGGGACTCTCCTTGAACACTGAAGCTTTCTTT
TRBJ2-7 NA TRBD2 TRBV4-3 CASSQGAGGGLYEQYF TGCGCCAGCAGCCAGGGGGCGGGCGGGGGGCTCTACGAGCAGTACTTC
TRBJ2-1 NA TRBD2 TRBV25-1 CASSDSGGVHNEQFF TGTGCCAGCAGTGATAGCGGGGGGGTTCACAATGAGCAGTTCTTC
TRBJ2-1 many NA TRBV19 CASRTGTGSYNEQFF TGTGCCAGTAGGACAGGGACTGGGTCCTACAATGAGCAGTTCTTC
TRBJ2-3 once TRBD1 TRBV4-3 CASSWSGGPDTQYF TGCGCCAGCAGCTGGTCAGGGGGCCCCGATACGCAGTATTTT
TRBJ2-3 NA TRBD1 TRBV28 CASSLRDRDADTQYF TGTGCCAGCAGTTTAAGGGACAGGGATGCAGATACGCAGTATTTT
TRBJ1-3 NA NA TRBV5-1 CASSAYDSSGNTIYF TGCGCCAGCAGCGCATACGACAGCTCTGGAAACACCATATATTTT
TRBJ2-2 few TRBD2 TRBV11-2 CASRMVRLAGVPNTGELFF TGTGCCAGCAGGATGGTACGGCTAGCGGGGGTTCCGAACACCGGGGAGCTGTTTTTT
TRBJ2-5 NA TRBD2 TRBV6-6 CASSYSAGGVQETQYF TGTGCCAGCAGTTACTCGGCGGGGGGGGTACAAGAGACCCAGTACTTC
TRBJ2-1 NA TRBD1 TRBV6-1 CASSEDTGGAYNEQFF TGTGCCAGCAGTGAAGATACAGGGGGAGCCTACAATGAGCAGTTCTTC
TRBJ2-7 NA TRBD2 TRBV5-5 CASPWSGDRAREQYF TGTGCCAGCCCCTGGAGCGGGGACCGTGCACGGGAGCAGTACTTC
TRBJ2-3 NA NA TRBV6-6 CASTLRGAGTDTQYF TGTGCCAGCACCCTACGGGGGGCCGGCACAGATACGCAGTATTTT
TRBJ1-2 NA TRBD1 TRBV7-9 CASSLGSTGQGISDGYTF TGTGCCAGCAGCTTAGGGTCGACGGGACAGGGTATTAGTGATGGCTACACCTTC
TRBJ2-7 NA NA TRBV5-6 CASSLGQSYEQYF TGTGCCAGCAGCTTGGGACAGAGCTACGAGCAGTACTTC
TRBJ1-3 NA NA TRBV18 CASSPTGASNGNTIYF TGTGCCAGCTCACCAACTGGGGCCAGTAATGGAAACACCATATATTTT
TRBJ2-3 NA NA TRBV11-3 CASSQKGPVGDTQYF TGTGCCAGCAGCCAGAAGGGGCCAGTGGGAGATACGCAGTATTTT
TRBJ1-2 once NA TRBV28 CASSFRIRNYGYTF TGTGCCAGCAGTTTTAGAATTCGGAACTATGGCTACACCTTC
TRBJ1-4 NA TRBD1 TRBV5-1 CASSTGTDNEKLFF TGCGCCAGCAGCACGGGGACAGATAATGAAAAACTGTTTTTT
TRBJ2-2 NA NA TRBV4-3 CASSQHGGTGELFF TGCGCCAGCAGCCAACATGGGGGGACCGGGGAGCTGTTTTTT